This passage covers 9 T cell receptor beta chains from one sample sequenced in a study of T cell responses to AZD1222 COVID-19 vaccine. TCRdb's copy holds only in-frame clones and misses some; the assay was immunoSEQ multiplex PCR. The table includes about 150,000 clones, roughly 90% detected once. The sample consisted of peripheral blood, taken 28 days after the second AZD1222 dose. The receptor set was obtained from an adult who received the AZD1222 COVID-19 vaccine.

CDR3: CSVARDRGYNEQFF. Here the CDR3 DNA reads TGCAGCGTCGCTAGGGACAGGGGATACAATGAGCAGTTCTTC. The genes are TRBV29-1 and TRBJ2-1, with TRBD1 identical over 10 bases. The germline CDR1 and CDR2 sequences are SQVTM and ANQGSEA. This CDR3 has 14 amino acids. V shed 6 bases, J shed 4 bases, and the junction held 6 bases outside the gene matches.

The chain uses TRBV20-1 and TRBJ2-7, with 9 bases aligning to TRBD2. Germline CDR1 is DFQATT and CDR2 is SNEGSKA (reference sequence). CDR3 length: 14 amino acids. Trimming removed 3 bases from V and 1 base from J; junction bases left unmatched: 4. Here the CDR3 reads CSASRSGRSYEQYF. Written as DNA, the CDR3 is TGCAGTGCTAGTCGTAGCGGGAGATCCTACGAGCAGTACTTC.

CDR3 DNA sequence: TGTGCCAGCAACCCTAGCGGGACCACCGGGGAGCTGTTTTTT. Protein sequence: CASNPSGTTGELFF. The chain couples TRBV9 to TRBJ2-2; 9 positions match TRBD2. The germline V gene has CDR1 SGDLS and CDR2 YYNGEE. The CDR3 length is 14 residues. The V segment lost 6 bases and the J segment 4 bases; nucleotides outside the gene matches: 4.

The chain joins TRBV28 to TRBJ1-1; D unresolved. V was shortened by 1 base and J by 4 bases, with 13 bases between the two germline ends. Germline loops: CDR1 MDHEN, CDR2 SYDVKM. This CDR3 has 15 amino acids. The CDR3 protein is CASSLLSRWTTEAFF. The DNA of the CDR3 is TGTGCCAGCAGTTTATTGAGCCGGTGGACCACTGAAGCTTTCTTT.

The chain links TRBV28 to TRBJ2-2; 8 positions agree with TRBD1. V shed 6 bases and J 0 bases; nucleotides not matched to a gene: 6. CDR3 length: 16 amino acids. Germline CDR1 reads MDHEN; CDR2 reads SYDVKM. The CDR3 region has the DNA TGTGCCAGCAGCTCAGGGGGCCTAACGAACACCGGGGAGCTGTTTTTT. Its translation: CASSSGGLTNTGELFF.

The V call is TRBV27, the J call TRBJ1-1; D may be TRBD1 (6 bases). Between the trimmed V and J ends, which lost 4 bases and 4 bases, there was a span of 22 bases. From germline, CDR1 is MNHEY and CDR2 SMNVEV (reference sequence). This CDR3 is 17 amino acids long. The CDR3 loop is CASSSTSGTQGVTEAFF. The CDR3 coding sequence is TGTGCCAGCAGTTCCACCTCCGGAACACAGGGTGTCACTGAAGCTTTCTTT.

This clone was recorded only once. The chain's CDR3 is CASSHMTSGSYEQYF. CDR3 bases: TGCGCCAGCAGCCACATGACTAGCGGGTCATACGAGCAGTACTTC. J is TRBJ2-7 and V is TRBV4-1; the match to TRBD2 covers 10 bases. V shed 3 bases and J 4 bases; nucleotides not matched to a gene: 6. Germline V CDR1 and CDR2: MGHRA, YSYEKL. The CDR3 covers 15 residues.

This rearrangement joins TRBV7-3 to TRBJ2-3; 10 bases line up with TRBD2. Trimming cost V 2 bases and J 7 bases; bases outside gene matches: 9. Germline V gene sequence: CDR1 SGHTA, CDR2 FQGTGA. This CDR3 contains 16 residues. CDR3 region: CASSLFPSGSGNTQYF. CDR3 bases: TGTGCCAGCAGCTTATTTCCTAGCGGGAGTGGTAATACGCAGTATTTT.

V is TRBV14 and J is TRBJ2-1; 10 nucleotides agree with TRBD2. From germline, CDR1 is SGHDN and CDR2 FVKESK. The V and J ends lost 4 bases and 7 bases, in that order; junction bases with no gene match: 7. This CDR3 comprises 15 residues. CDR3 sequence: CASSPYIAGGNEQFF. In DNA, the CDR3 is TGTGCCAGCAGCCCTTATATAGCGGGAGGAAATGAGCAGTTCTTC.